This T cell receptor beta chain was observed in a study of blood T cell repertoires in COVID-19. TCRdb's table, derived via immunoSEQ multiplex PCR, lists solely in-frame clones and lacks some. The repertoire holds about 33,000 clones, with 80% to 90% as singletons. From germline, CDR1 is SGHRS and CDR2 YFSETQ. Trimming cost V 4 bases and J 6 bases; bases outside gene matches: 12. This CDR3 is 15 amino acids long. The rearrangement links TRBV5-1 to TRBJ2-7; 8 bases line up with TRBD1. The clonotype originates from a woman older than 75 with active or convalescent COVID-19. The sample taken for sequencing was peripheral blood. The CDR3 nucleotides read TGCGCCAGCAGCCGCTCCCGGGACAGGACCTCCGAGCAGTACTTC. As protein: CASSRSRDRTSEQYF. The entire variable domain, with the rest obtained from reference TRBV5-1 and TRBJ2-7, is as follows: KAGVTQTPRYLIKTRGQQVTLSCSPISGHRSVSWYQQTPGQGLQFLFEYFSETQRNKGNFPGRFSGRQFSNSRSEMNVSTLELGDSALYLCASSRSRDRTSEQYFGPGTRLTVT.